This TCR beta chain stems from a study of T cells in Graves' hyperthyroidism and ophthalmopathy. Turning to the study itself: Staff took peripheral blood when the initial diagnosis was made, before any treatment began.

The CDR3 is made up of 14 amino acids. CDR1 and CDR2 (germline): SGHRS, YFSETQ. V shed 3 bases and J shed 6 bases, with 15 bases lying between them. TCR beta CDR3 regions were amplified from RNA. During a first-round RT-PCR of the TCR CDR3, the HTBI primer set was used. TCRdb reanalysed the multiplex PCR reads using MiXCR and keeps one entry per CDR3 protein. Of 370,000 or so distinct CDR3 sequences listed, approximately 13% are singletons. The blood specimen was taken at initial hyperthyroidism diagnosis, before any ophthalmopathy symptoms. The receptor comes from a man aged 30 to 45 with Graves' hyperthyroidism that later progressed to Graves' ophthalmopathy. This chain uses TRBV5-1 with TRBJ1-2, with a possible D match to TRBD1 (5 bases). Sequencing was done on a sample of blood. The CDR3 is CASSSPGRRDGYTF. DNA for the CDR3: TGCGCCAGCAGCTCCCCAGGGCGGCGGGATGGCTACACCTTC.